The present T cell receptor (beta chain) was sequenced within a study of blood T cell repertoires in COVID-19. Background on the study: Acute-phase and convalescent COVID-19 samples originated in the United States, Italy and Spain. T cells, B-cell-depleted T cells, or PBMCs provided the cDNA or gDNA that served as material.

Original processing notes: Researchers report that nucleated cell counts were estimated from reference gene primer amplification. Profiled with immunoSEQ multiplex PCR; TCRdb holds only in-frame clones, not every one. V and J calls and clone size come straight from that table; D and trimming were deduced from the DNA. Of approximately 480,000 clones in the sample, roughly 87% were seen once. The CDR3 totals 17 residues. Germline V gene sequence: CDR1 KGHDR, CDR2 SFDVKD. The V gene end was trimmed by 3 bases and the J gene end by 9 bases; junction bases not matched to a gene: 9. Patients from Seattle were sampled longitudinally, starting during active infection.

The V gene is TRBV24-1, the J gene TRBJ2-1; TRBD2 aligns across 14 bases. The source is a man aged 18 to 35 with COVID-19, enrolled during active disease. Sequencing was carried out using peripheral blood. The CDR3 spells CATSDRRLAGGWSEQFF. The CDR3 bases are TGTGCCACCAGTGATCGACGACTAGCGGGAGGGTGGAGTGAGCAGTTCTTC.